This entry is about one TCR beta chain. The antigen is not known. Template material for TCR beta VDJ and CDR3 profiling consisted of genomic DNA. TCRdb analysed the reads with MiXCR anew, one entry per CDR3 protein. The sample lists approximately 250,000 distinct CDR3 sequences, approximately 82% seen once, with approximately 40% in the top ten. The ends were cut back, 1 base at V and 2 bases at J, with 12 bases in the middle. The V gene's germline CDR1 is SEHNR and CDR2 FQNEAQ (reference sequence). CDR3 length: 16 amino acids. This entry belongs to a study of CD8+CD57+ T cells in acquired aplastic anemia. On the study more broadly: When averaged, DNA from sorted CD4+ and CD8+ cells came to 3.2 ug. Study observations and caveats: Levels of CD8+ Simpson's diversity were not significantly distinct in patients versus controls.

Before being chosen for sequencing, patients had shown CD8+CD57+ cell expansion by flow cytometry. The clonotype was recovered from a human donor with aplastic anemia. Sample: sorted CD4+, CD8+, or CD8+CD57+ T cells (not recorded which) from PBMCs. The chain employs TRBV7-9 and TRBJ2-1; D not certain. In nucleotides, the CDR3 is TGTGCCAGCAGCTTAGAAGAGACCGATACCTACAATGAGCAGTTCTTC. As protein: CASSLEETDTYNEQFF.